Here is one TCR beta chain with its context. Its antigen remains unknown. This sample was included in a study of cytomegalovirus exposure and HLA in healthy donors. Study overall: An early data release held some 85 million unique TCRs from HLA-typed donors. General study findings and limits: Apparent HLA restriction characterized most CMV-associated TCR beta chains in a later analysis. Cytomegalovirus status, reportedly, was diagnosed with high specificity and sensitivity by the classifier.

The PCR contained 60 Vbeta and 13 Jbeta primers. Some clones are missing from TCRdb's copy, which holds only in-frame ones; the method was immunoSEQ multiplex PCR. The sample yields 150,000 to 200,000 clones, around 85% seen once. Germline CDR1 is MNHNS and CDR2 is SASEGT. V was pared by 1 base and J by 7 bases, with 11 bases between. The CDR3 runs 14 residues. The chain combines TRBV6-1 with TRBJ2-4; tentatively, D is TRBD1 (5 bases). The clonotype originates from a human donor in good health. Source material: PBMCs. As DNA, the CDR3 is TGTGCCAGCAGTGAAGTGGGGCCGGGCAACATTCAGTACTTC. Translation: CASSEVGPGNIQYF.